The 23 T cell receptor beta chains listed next were all sequenced from one sample in a study of naive and memory T cell subsets. An equimolar mix of two oligonucleotides served as the beta constant-region primer for TRBC1 and TRBC2. TCRdb independently ran MiXCR on the UMI-ligation and nested PCR reads; one entry per CDR3 protein. This table holds some 21,000 distinct CDR3 sequences, around 10% found once. Specimen: central memory CD8+ T cells from blood. These receptors all come from a human donor in good health.

Worth noting for this clonotype: A much more abundant neighbour one base away suggests this may be a read error. The DNA for the CDR3 is TGTGCCAGCAGTGGACTAGAGGGATCCTACAATGAGCAGTTCTTC. Encoded protein: CASSGLEGSYNEQFF. The V gene is TRBV12-3 or TRBV12-4, the J gene TRBJ2-1, with 7 bases fitting TRBD2. The J segment lost 1 base and the V segment lost 5 bases, leaving 5 bases of the junction unmatched. The CDR3 consists of 15 residues.

This sequence joins TRBV4-2 and TRBJ2-3; TRBD2 might be the D (5 bases). CDR1 is LGHNA and CDR2 is YNFKEQ in the germline V gene. This CDR3 is built from 16 residues. V was trimmed by 4 bases and J by 2 bases, leaving 16 bases between them. CDR3 loop: CASSLEAERFTDTQYF. The CDR3 nucleotides read TGTGCCAGCAGCCTTGAAGCGGAGCGATTCACAGATACGCAGTATTTT.

Worth noting for this clonotype: One junction end disagrees with the germline gene, perhaps due to a read error. This chain joins TRBV29-1 and TRBJ2-7; 8 bases fit TRBD1. The CDR3 is 13 amino acids. The germline CDR1 and CDR2 sequences are SQVTM and ANQGSEA. The CDR3 region has the DNA TGCAGCGTAAGACAGGGGATAATCTACGGGCAGTACTTC. This encodes CSVRQGIIYGQYF.

There are a few counts of this clonotype. The CDR3 DNA follows: TGCGCCAGCAGCCAAGAAGGTCAGGGCTACGAGCAGTACTTC. Its protein is CASSQEGQGYEQYF. V and J are TRBV4-3 and TRBJ2-7; D is possibly TRBD1 (5 bases). Trimming stripped 0 bases from V and 3 bases from J, with 9 bases between. This CDR3 has 14 residues. The germline CDR1 and CDR2 sequences are LGHNA and YSLEER.

This clonotype has only a few counts. The CDR3 sequence: CSAVAYLNTEAFF. The CDR3 nucleotides read TGCAGTGCTGTCGCGTATTTGAACACTGAAGCTTTCTTT. V and J are TRBV20-1 and TRBJ1-1; D ambiguous. This CDR3 comprises 13 residues. In germline, CDR1 is DFQATT, CDR2 SNEGSKA (reference sequence). V was shortened by 5 bases and J by 0 bases, with 10 bases between the two germline ends.

This clonotype came up a few times. The V gene is TRBV20-1, the J gene TRBJ1-6; D is unclear. Germline loops: CDR1 DFQATT, CDR2 SNEGSKA (reference sequence). This CDR3 spans 18 amino acids. Trimming cost V 0 bases and J 0 bases, with 15 bases left between them. The CDR3 region is CSARDRRGLSSYNSPLHF. CDR3 DNA sequence: TGCAGTGCTAGAGATAGGCGGGGTCTGAGCTCCTATAATTCACCCCTCCACTTT.

V is TRBV7-9 and J is TRBJ1-1; 11 bases are a match to TRBD1. CDR1 and CDR2 from the germline V gene are SEHNR and FQNEAQ (reference sequence). The ends lost 2 bases at V and 5 bases at J; junction bases unmatched: 10. This CDR3 is 17 amino acids long. CDR3 region: CASSLIPGQGARTEAFF. The CDR3 nucleotides read TGTGCCAGCAGCTTAATCCCCGGACAGGGGGCGAGGACTGAAGCTTTCTTT.

This clonotype was counted many times. This chain uses TRBV6-6 with TRBJ1-2; D not resolved. The CDR3 consists of 14 residues. Trimming left V 6 bases short and J 7 bases short, with 18 bases between. In germline, CDR1 is MNHNY, CDR2 SVGAGI (reference sequence). The CDR3 DNA reads as TGTGCCAGCAGACCTAGAACACTGGGCGCTGGCTACACCTTC. It codes for CASRPRTLGAGYTF.

The rearrangement joins TRBV29-1 to TRBJ2-1; no clear D. CDR3 length equals 13 residues. V lost 6 bases, J lost 6 bases, and 15 bases lay in between. Germline V gene sequence: CDR1 SQVTM, CDR2 ANQGSEA. The CDR3 DNA reads TGCAGCGTCCCGGTCCCGACGGGCAATGAGCAGTTCTTC. It yields the protein CSVPVPTGNEQFF.

J is TRBJ2-3 and V is TRBV18; no definite D call. Trimming stripped 0 bases from V and 0 bases from J, with 13 bases between. In germline, CDR1 is KGHSH, CDR2 LQKENI. This CDR3 region has 17 residues. The chain's CDR3 is CASSPPRSGISTDTQYF. The CDR3 coding sequence is TGTGCCAGCTCACCACCGAGATCTGGCATAAGCACAGATACGCAGTATTTT.

The J gene is TRBJ1-2, the V gene TRBV29-1; TRBD1 matches at 8 bases. The germline V gene encodes CDR1 SQVTM and CDR2 ANQGSEA. The V gene end was trimmed by 7 bases and the J gene end by 4 bases; junction bases not matched to a gene: 8. The CDR3 consists of 13 residues. For the CDR3, the DNA is TGCAGCGCTGACAGGGGAAGCTTCTATGGCTACACCTTC. Translation gives CSADRGSFYGYTF.

This clonotype came up a few times. The rearrangement uses TRBV29-1 and TRBJ1-1, with TRBD1 as a possible D gene (6 bases). The CDR3 covers 11 residues. The germline gives CDR1 SQVTM, CDR2 ANQGSEA. The V end was cut by 4 bases, the J end by 7 bases, with 10 bases between. The CDR3 nucleotides read TGCAGCGTTGCGGGACAAAGTGAAGCTTTCTTT. Its protein is CSVAGQSEAFF.

The rearrangement links TRBV5-1 to TRBJ2-1, with 16 bases fitting TRBD2. CDR1 SGHRS and CDR2 YFSETQ come from the germline V gene. V dropped 3 bases and J dropped 4; count of bases not matched to a gene: 10. The CDR3 runs 19 residues. CDR3 in DNA: TGCGCCAGCAGCTCTACCGGGACTAGCGGGAGGGCGGCGTACAATGAGCAGTTCTTC. Protein: CASSSTGTSGRAAYNEQFF. Full variable domain (remainder filled in from reference TRBV5-1 and TRBJ2-1): KAGVTQTPRYLIKTRGQQVTLSCSPISGHRSVSWYQQTPGQGLQFLFEYFSETQRNKGNFPGRFSGRQFSNSRSEMNVSTLELGDSALYLCASSSTGTSGRAAYNEQFFGPGTRLTVL.

In its sample, this clonotype was seen many times. The chain employs TRBV28 and TRBJ2-6; D gene uncertain. The V gene lost 4 bases and the J gene lost 0 bases, with 19 bases spanning the gap. Germline V gives CDR1 MDHEN, CDR2 SYDVKM. This CDR3 spans 19 amino acids. The CDR3 nucleotides read TGTGCCAGCAGTTCATACCTCAATACACCAGACTCTGGGGCCAACGTCCTGACTTTC. It encodes CASSSYLNTPDSGANVLTF.

The chain has TRBV4-2 and TRBJ2-1; tentatively, D is TRBD2 (5 bases). With 0 bases removed from V and 9 bases from J, the gap between germline ends came to 21 bases. The CDR3 has 17 residues. The germline V gene encodes CDR1 LGHNA and CDR2 YNFKEQ. The CDR3 region has the DNA TGTGCCAGCAGCCAAGATAAGGCGAGCGGTAGATGGAGTGAGCAGTTCTTC. Translating gives CASSQDKASGRWSEQFF.

This chain connects TRBV6-1 to TRBJ2-2; D might be TRBD1 (5 bases). This CDR3 comprises 15 residues. V was trimmed by 4 bases and J by 1 base, leaving 10 bases between them. The germline gives CDR1 MNHNS, CDR2 SASEGT. The CDR3 nucleotides read TGTGCCAGCAGTGTGGCAGGGTGGAACACCGGGGAGCTGTTTTTT. Translating it yields CASSVAGWNTGELFF.

This clonotype was counted ten times or more. A read error may produce the germline difference seen at one junction end. The chain carries TRBV28 and TRBJ2-7, with unresolved D. The length of the CDR3 is 16 residues. Germline assignment: CDR1 MDHEN and CDR2 SYDVKM. The CDR3 DNA sequence: TGTGCCAGCAGTTTCCGAGGACGGCGGACCTCCGACGAGCAGTACTTC. This translates into CASSFRGRRTSDEQYF.

This clonotype appeared a few times. V is TRBV7-2 and J is TRBJ2-7, with unresolved D. With 1 base removed from V and 2 bases from J, the gap between germline ends came to 9 bases. In germline, CDR1 is SGHTA, CDR2 FQGNSA. The CDR3 covers 14 residues. CDR3 bases: TGTGCCAGCAGCTTAGATCCGTCAACCTACGAGCAGTACTTC. As protein: CASSLDPSTYEQYF. Full variable domain (missing parts from reference TRBV7-2 and TRBJ2-7): GAGVSQSPSNKVTEKGKDVELRCDPISGHTALYWYRQSLGQGLEFLIYFQGNSAPDKSGLPSDRFSAERTGGSVSTLTIQRTQQEDSAVYLCASSLDPSTYEQYFGPGTRLTVT.

The chain has TRBV28 and TRBJ1-5, with D perhaps TRBD1 (5 bases). Germline lookup yields CDR1 MDHEN and CDR2 SYDVKM. The CDR3 totals 13 residues. Trimming took 3 bases from V and 4 from J, leaving 7 bases between them. The CDR3 sequence: CASSFSGNQPQHF. The CDR3 DNA sequence: TGTGCCAGCAGTTTTTCAGGGAATCAGCCCCAGCATTTT.

The V and J genes are TRBV5-4 and TRBJ2-3; the D gene is possibly TRBD2 (6 bases). CDR1 and CDR2 from the germline V gene are SGHNT and YYREEE (reference sequence). Deletions cut 4 bases from V and 0 bases from J, with 12 bases between. This CDR3 is 15 amino acids long. Here the CDR3 DNA reads TGTGCCAGCAGCCAGGGCGGGGACAGCACAGATACGCAGTATTTT. Amino acids: CASSQGGDSTDTQYF.

This clonotype was detected only a few times. A much larger clone lies a single base off, so this may be a read error. The chain has TRBV20-1 and TRBJ2-3; TRBD2 is a possible D gene (6 bases). Germline V CDR1 and CDR2: DFQATT, SNEGSKA (reference sequence). The V and J ends lost 0 bases and 4 bases respectively, with 17 bases between them. The CDR3 runs 16 residues. The CDR3 DNA reads as TGCAGTGCTAGAGATTTGCGGGATCGTAAGGCAGATACGCAGTATTTT. This translates into CSARDLRDRKADTQYF.

This clonotype appeared a few times. The chain links TRBV5-1 to TRBJ1-5; TRBD1 aligns across 7 bases. The CDR3 extends over 13 amino acids. The germline CDR1 and CDR2 sequences are SGHRS and YFSETQ. V dropped 4 bases and J dropped 7; count of bases not matched to a gene: 5. CDR3 DNA sequence: TGCGCCAGCAGCACGACAGGGCACCAGCCCCAGCATTTT. Translated, it gives CASSTTGHQPQHF.

This clonotype was recorded a few times. The V call is TRBV7-9, the J call TRBJ2-7; 8 bases are shared with TRBD2. Trimming at V came to 1 base and at J to 2 bases, leaving 10 bases not matched to a gene. The CDR3 runs 17 residues. In germline, CDR1 is SEHNR, CDR2 FQNEAQ (reference sequence). For the CDR3, the DNA is TGTGCCAGCAGCTTAGGGTTTAGCGGGGACGCCACCTACGAGCAGTACTTC. Translation gives CASSLGFSGDATYEQYF.